A selection of T cell receptor beta chains follows, all from one sample in a study of cytomegalovirus exposure and HLA in healthy donors. Assay: immunoSEQ multiplex PCR; the TCRdb copy retains only in-frame clones and omits some. The sample has 150,000 to 250,000 clones, 82% seen once; the top ten hold approximately 6.5%. The material sequenced was PBMCs. The receptor source for this set is a woman between 45 and 65 years old in good health and CMV-seropositive. The conserved cysteine and the conserved F or W are not part of the CDR3 here. Each record gives: V gene, CDR3 protein.

v_call: TRBV4-1; cdr3_aa: ASSPQATGWSYEQY
v_call: TRBV27; cdr3_aa: ASSADRGRIGF
v_call: TRBV10-3; cdr3_aa: AIRDSLSGANGLT
v_call: TRBV30; cdr3_aa: AWSTKGPRTGELF
v_call: TRBV5-5; cdr3_aa: ASSLVLNYEQY
v_call: TRBV6-1; cdr3_aa: ASSTLVSTDTQY
v_call: TRBV11-2; cdr3_aa: ASSLGQRNSPLH
v_call: TRBV7-9; cdr3_aa: ASSLTSGRETQY
v_call: TRBV19; cdr3_aa: ASSYTTGDWLDEQF
v_call: TRBV18; cdr3_aa: ASSPGLTTDTQY
v_call: TRBV7-2; cdr3_aa: ASSLEFGGKLF
v_call: TRBV7-2; cdr3_aa: ASMRAGSSYNEQF
v_call: TRBV5-8; cdr3_aa: ASRLRGGKETQY
v_call: TRBV6-6; cdr3_aa: ASSLMPNYGYT
v_call: TRBV27; cdr3_aa: ASRPTGRNTEAF
v_call: TRBV10-2; cdr3_aa: ASSESGGGQGPTEAF
v_call: TRBV18; cdr3_aa: ASSPLGAGVSNEQF
v_call: TRBV6-1; cdr3_aa: ASSGDSFYGYT
v_call: TRBV28; cdr3_aa: ASRRRQPLAKNIQY
v_call: TRBV5-1; cdr3_aa: ASSLGLESYEQY
v_call: TRBV19; cdr3_aa: ASSPGTGGNNEQF
v_call: TRBV27; cdr3_aa: ASSRQGYNEQF
v_call: TRBV5-6; cdr3_aa: ASSREGGEQF
v_call: TRBV18; cdr3_aa: ASSPQQGSSGANVLT
v_call: TRBV5-1; cdr3_aa: ASSSRQGSNSEQY
v_call: TRBV27; cdr3_aa: ASSPLGLRTDTQY
v_call: TRBV29-1; cdr3_aa: SAGTGSGNTIY
v_call: TRBV7-6; cdr3_aa: ASSEISGANGLT
v_call: TRBV4-1; cdr3_aa: ASSPGLAGRIGEQF
v_call: TRBV5-6; cdr3_aa: ASSFAGAPTDTQY